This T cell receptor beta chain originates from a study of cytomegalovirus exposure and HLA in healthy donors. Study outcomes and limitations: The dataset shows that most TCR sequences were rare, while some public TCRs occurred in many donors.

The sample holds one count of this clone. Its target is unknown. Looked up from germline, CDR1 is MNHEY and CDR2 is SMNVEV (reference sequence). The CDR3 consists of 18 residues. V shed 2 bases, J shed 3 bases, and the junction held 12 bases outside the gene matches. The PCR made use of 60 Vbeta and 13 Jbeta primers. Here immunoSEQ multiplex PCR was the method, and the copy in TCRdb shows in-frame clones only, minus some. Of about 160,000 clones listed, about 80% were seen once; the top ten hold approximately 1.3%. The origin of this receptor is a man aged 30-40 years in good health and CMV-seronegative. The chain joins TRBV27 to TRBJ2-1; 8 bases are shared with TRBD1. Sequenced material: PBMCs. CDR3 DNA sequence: TGTGCCAGCAGTTTACTGACAGGGGATCCACGAATCTACAATGAGCAGTTCTTC. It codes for CASSLLTGDPRIYNEQFF.